These 26 T cell receptor beta chains were all obtained from the same sample, sequenced in a study of tumor-infiltrating lymphocytes in primary liver carcinoma. Joint extraction of RNA and DNA used about 17-33 mg of bulk tissue that was unsorted. Making TCR beta cDNA involved around 540 ng total RNA and a constant-region primer. Researchers made the TCR beta libraries by running three nested multiplex PCR rounds with slightly modified ARM-PCR. It was with TRBV1-TRBV30 forward primers and a C-beta reverse primer that the first two PCR rounds were run, at roughly 9 cycles each. TCRdb reprocessed the multiplex PCR reads via MiXCR and lists one record per CDR3 protein. The sample includes tens of thousands of distinct CDR3 sequences, around 77% of them seen just once. Sequencing used liver tumor tissue from sampling region 5. Specified subset: tumor region T5, tumor centre. All receptors come from a man between 40 and 49 years old with primary liver carcinoma and hepatitis B virus infection.

With regard to this clonotype: One junction end does not reproduce the germline sequence, and a read error may be involved. V is TRBV10-2 and J is TRBJ2-3; D is unresolved. The germline gives CDR1 WSHSY, CDR2 SAAADI. The CDR3 spans 11 residues. The CDR3, as DNA: TGCGCCAGTAGTCACACAGATGCGCAGTATTTT. This gives the protein CASSHTDAQYF.

This clonotype was observed at least ten times. This chain links TRBV6-2 or TRBV6-3 with TRBJ2-7; 8 bases align to TRBD2. This CDR3 region has 16 residues. Trimming took 1 base from V and 2 from J; bases not matched to a gene: 7. CDR1 and CDR2 from the germline V gene are MNHEY and SVGEGT. The CDR3 region has the DNA TGTGCCAGCAGTTACTTAGCGGGGAGGAACACCTACGAGCAGTACTTC. It codes for CASSYLAGRNTYEQYF.

A word on this clonotype: This may stem from a read error, because a much larger clone lies one nucleotide away. CDR3 sequence (DNA): TGTGCCAGCAGCCCCGGGACATGGGTCAATGAGCAGTTCTTC. This sequence encodes CASSPGTWVNEQFF. V is TRBV7-3 and J is TRBJ2-1; D might be TRBD1 (6 bases). The CDR3 length is 14 residues. Germline V gene data show CDR1 as SGHTA and CDR2 as FQGTGA. The germline V and J ends were trimmed by 5 bases and 6 bases, with 14 bases remaining between them.

About this clonotype: The conserved phenylalanine or tryptophan is not found at the CDR3 terminus, so this likely reflects a read error. V is TRBV28 and J is TRBJ2-7; 10 bases are shared with TRBD1. The CDR3 consists of 15 residues. Germline CDR1 and CDR2: MDHEN and SYDVKM. CDR3 protein: CASSITGQGINEQYS. The CDR3 coding sequence is TGTGCAAGCAGTATCACGGGACAGGGGATTAACGAGCAGTACTCC.

About this clonotype itself: One end of the junction does not line up with germline, which may come from a read error. The chain recombines TRBV29-1 with TRBJ2-1; D possibly corresponds to TRBD2 (5 bases). The CDR3 loop spans 11 amino acids. Germline values: CDR1 SQVTM, CDR2 ANQGSEA. Here the CDR3 reads CGVEDGGGQFF. In DNA form, the CDR3 reads TGCGGCGTTGAAGATGGAGGTGGGCAGTTCTTC.

The chain couples TRBV28 to TRBJ2-1, with 8 positions matching TRBD2. The ends lost 4 bases at V and 9 bases at J; junction bases unmatched: 8. Germline V CDR1 and CDR2: MDHEN, SYDVKM. CDR3 size: 14 residues. CDR3 sequence (DNA): TGTGCCAGCAGTTATATCGGGACTAGGTTTGAGCAGTTCTTC. Protein: CASSYIGTRFEQFF.

V gene TRBV11-2 combines with J gene TRBJ1-4; TRBD1 is a possible D gene (6 bases). The CDR3 is 15 amino acids. Germline V gene data show CDR1 as SGHAT and CDR2 as FQNNGV. Here the CDR3 DNA reads TGTGTCAACAGTTTGCTGACAGGCCGTAGTGAAAAACTGTTTTTT. As protein: CVNSLLTGRSEKLFF.

Turning to this clonotype: The junction differs from germline at one of its ends, possibly a read error. CDR3 nucleotides: TGTGTCAGCAGTTATCCAACAGGGGGTATGGGTGAACCTTTCTTT. Translated: CVSSYPTGGMGEPFF. V usage is TRBV6-6 and J usage is TRBJ1-1; TRBD1 aligns across 8 bases. The CDR3 length is 15 residues. Looked up from germline, CDR1 is MNHNY and CDR2 is SVGAGI (reference sequence).

This clonotype showed up many times. The chain employs TRBV5-1 and TRBJ1-1; D is unclear. V lost 4 bases, J lost 2 bases, and 9 bases lay in between. The CDR3 totals 13 residues. The germline gives CDR1 SGHRS, CDR2 YFSETQ. The CDR3 region has the DNA TGCGCCAGCAGCCCGACCGGTAACACTGAAGCTTTCTTT. Translated: CASSPTGNTEAFF. The full variable domain, with the rest looked up from reference TRBV5-1 and TRBJ1-1, is KAGVTQTPRYLIKTRGQQVTLSCSPISGHRSVSWYQQTPGQGLQFLFEYFSETQRNKGNFPGRFSGRQFSNSRSEMNVSTLELGDSALYLCASSPTGNTEAFFGQGTRLTVV.

In the case of this clonotype: The junction and the germline gene differ at one end; a read error may be behind it. The chain links TRBV14 to TRBJ2-1; D might be TRBD2 (6 bases). The CDR3 sequence is 16 residues long. In germline, CDR1 is SGHDN, CDR2 FVKESK. The chain's CDR3 is CASSAVAEWVNNEHFF. CDR3 in DNA: TGTGCCAGCAGTGCCGTAGCGGAATGGGTTAACAATGAGCACTTCTTC.

In the case of this clonotype: A single base separates this from a much larger clone, so it may be a read error. The chain links TRBV11-2 to TRBJ1-2; possibly TRBD1 for D (6 bases). The CDR3 runs 14 residues. Germline values: CDR1 SGHAT, CDR2 FQNNGV. In nucleotides, the CDR3 is TGTGCCATCAGCTCCCACAGGGATGGGTATGGCTTCACCTTC. This sequence encodes CAISSHRDGYGFTF.

This clonotype has a single count. At one end, the junction sequence differs from germline, possibly due to a read error. This chain connects TRBV11-1 to TRBJ2-1, with TRBD2 identical over 11 bases. CDR3 length: 20 amino acids. In germline, CDR1 is SGHAT, CDR2 FQDESV (reference sequence). DNA for the CDR3: TGTGCCAGCAGCGTAGGAAAGACTAGCGGGGCCCCACGGTTCGGCAATGAGCAGCTCTTC. Amino acid sequence: CASSVGKTSGAPRFGNEQLF.

The rearrangement joins TRBV11-2 to TRBJ2-6, with TRBD1 as a possible D gene (5 bases). Looked up from germline, CDR1 is SGHAT and CDR2 is FQNNGV. The CDR3 sequence is 15 residues long. V dropped 3 bases and J dropped 14 bases, with 20 bases sitting between them. CDR3 protein: CASSFDRAGANILTF. The CDR3 nucleotides read TGTGCCAGCAGCTTCGATCGGGCTGGGGCCAATATCCTGACTTTC.

The chain couples TRBV6-5 to TRBJ1-5; D is undetermined. Germline V lookup: CDR1 MNHEY, CDR2 SVGAGI. This CDR3 is 12 amino acids long. V gave up 9 bases and J gave up 7 bases, with 13 bases separating them. The CDR3 is CASYSPQQPQHF. The CDR3 nucleotides are TGTGCCAGTTACTCCCCCCAACAGCCCCAGCATTTT.

The chain has TRBV29-1 and TRBJ1-1, with D unclear. Trimming removed 4 bases from V and 0 bases from J, with 15 bases in between. Germline CDR1 SQVTM, CDR2 ANQGSEA. The CDR3 extends over 15 amino acids. CDR3 sequence (DNA): TGCAGCGTTGCGGCGGGGTGGTGCGTGAACACTGAAGCTTTCTTT. The encoded protein is CSVAAGWCVNTEAFF.

This clonotype was detected only once. V usage is TRBV29-1 and J usage is TRBJ2-5, with D possibly TRBD2 on 6 matching bases. The J call may be incorrect, as the DNA end agrees better with TRBJ2-3. Germline V gene data show CDR1 as SQVTM and CDR2 as ANQGSEA. This CDR3 region has 13 residues. The CDR3 bases are TGCAGCGTTGAAGATCCTGTTCGGGAGATCCAGTATTTT. Its protein product is CSVEDPVREIQYF.

About this clonotype: An end of the junction does not agree with germline; a read error may underlie this. The rearrangement uses TRBV7-9 and TRBJ2-7; 7 bases align to TRBD2. CDR1 and CDR2 from the germline V gene are SEHNR and FQNEAQ (reference sequence). The CDR3 extends over 14 amino acids. In DNA, the CDR3 is TGTGCCAGGAGCTTAGGGTCGACTAGCTACGAACAGTACTTC. The encoded protein is CARSLGSTSYEQYF.

The chain uses TRBV29-1 and TRBJ1-1; D gene uncertain. Between the trimmed V and J ends, which lost 4 bases and 0 bases, there was a span of 15 bases. CDR3 length equals 15 residues. Germline CDR1 reads SQVTM; CDR2 reads ANQGSEA. The CDR3 sequence is CSVAAGLCMNTEAFF. CDR3 coding DNA: TGCAGCGTTGCGGCTGGGTTGTGCATGAACACTGAAGCTTTCTTT.

The genes are TRBV5-1 and TRBJ2-1, with TRBD2 matching 10 bases. The CDR3 has 16 residues. CDR1 and CDR2 from the germline V gene are SGHRS and YFSETQ. CDR3: CPISLDPSGSNVEQFF. In DNA, the CDR3 is TGCCCCATCAGCTTGGACCCTAGCGGGAGTAATGTCGAGCAGTTCTTC.

The rearrangement links TRBV10-1 to TRBJ2-2; TRBD1 is a possible D gene (6 bases). This CDR3 has 19 amino acids. V gave up 4 bases and J gave up 2 bases, with 23 bases separating them. Germline values: CDR1 WNHNN, CDR2 SYGVQD (reference sequence). The CDR3 DNA sequence: TGCGCCAGCAGTGGACTATCGGGGATAGGGGGAAGTAACACCGGGGAGCTGTTTTTT. This sequence encodes CASSGLSGIGGSNTGELFF.

Remarks on this clonotype: Sequence at one end of the junction differs from germline and may be a read error. The chain links TRBV7-3 to TRBJ2-3; 7 positions match TRBD2. This CDR3 contains 16 residues. Germline CDR1 is SGHTA and CDR2 is FQGTGA. CDR3 DNA sequence: TGTGTCAGCAGCTCCGTGACTAGCAGGGATACAGATACGCAGTATTTT. Its translation is CVSSSVTSRDTDTQYF. Full variable domain (rest looked up from reference TRBV7-3 and TRBJ2-3): GAGVSQTPSNKVTEKGKYVELRCDPISGHTALYWYRQSLGQGPEFLIYFQGTGAADDSGLPNDRFFAVRPEGSVSTLKIQRTERGDSAVYLCVSSSVTSRDTDTQYFGPGTRLTVL.

Regarding this clonotype: This sequence may be a read error, since a much larger clone differs from it by one base. This chain joins TRBV7-3 and TRBJ1-1; perhaps TRBD1 as D (6 bases). The V end lost 5 bases, the J end lost 0 bases, and 13 bases lay between the germline ends. From germline, CDR1 is SGHTA and CDR2 FQGTGA. The CDR3 spans 15 residues. The CDR3: CASSLTGGLNTEAFF. CDR3 DNA sequence: TGTGCCAGCAGCCTGACGGGGGGCCTGAACACTGAAGCTTTCTTT.

As for this clonotype: Germline is not matched at one junction end, which may reflect a read error. The chain combines TRBV11-2 with TRBJ2-6; D assignment may be TRBD1 or TRBD2 (6 bases each). The CDR3 covers 21 residues. Germline loops: CDR1 SGHAT, CDR2 FQNNGV. The CDR3 is CANNMGGDGGISLSGANALTF. CDR3 nucleotide sequence: TGTGCCAACAACATGGGGGGAGACGGGGGCATTTCCCTCTCTGGGGCCAACGCCCTGACTTTC.

As concerns this clonotype: Since no conserved phenylalanine or tryptophan closes the CDR3, a read error is the likely cause. The chain employs TRBV4-2 and TRBJ1-2; D gene uncertain. The CDR3 covers 15 residues. CDR1 and CDR2 (germline): LGHNA, YNFKEQ. Trimming took 1 base from V and 7 from J, leaving 16 bases between them. In nucleotides, the CDR3 is TGTGCCAGCAGCCAAGGCGCCAGGAGCCCCTGTGGCTACACCATC. It yields the protein CASSQGARSPCGYTI.

As for this clonotype: A much more abundant neighbour one base away suggests this may be a read error. This chain joins TRBV28 and TRBJ2-3; 7 bases match TRBD2. V lost 7 bases, J lost 2 bases, and 12 bases stayed unmatched. The CDR3 runs 16 residues. In germline, CDR1 is MDHEN, CDR2 SYDVKM. This CDR3 is CASNSGRRGITDTQYF. The DNA of the CDR3 is TGTGCCAGCAATTCTGGGCGGCGGGGGATCACAGATACGCAGTATTTT.

The chain carries TRBV12-3 or TRBV12-4 and TRBJ1-1; 8 bases fit TRBD1. The ends lost 3 bases at V and 14 bases at J; junction bases unmatched: 14. The CDR3 is made up of 14 amino acids. The CDR3 DNA sequence: TGTGCCAGCAGTTTTGGACAGGGCGGCACTGAATCATTCTTT. It specifies CASSFGQGGTESFF.